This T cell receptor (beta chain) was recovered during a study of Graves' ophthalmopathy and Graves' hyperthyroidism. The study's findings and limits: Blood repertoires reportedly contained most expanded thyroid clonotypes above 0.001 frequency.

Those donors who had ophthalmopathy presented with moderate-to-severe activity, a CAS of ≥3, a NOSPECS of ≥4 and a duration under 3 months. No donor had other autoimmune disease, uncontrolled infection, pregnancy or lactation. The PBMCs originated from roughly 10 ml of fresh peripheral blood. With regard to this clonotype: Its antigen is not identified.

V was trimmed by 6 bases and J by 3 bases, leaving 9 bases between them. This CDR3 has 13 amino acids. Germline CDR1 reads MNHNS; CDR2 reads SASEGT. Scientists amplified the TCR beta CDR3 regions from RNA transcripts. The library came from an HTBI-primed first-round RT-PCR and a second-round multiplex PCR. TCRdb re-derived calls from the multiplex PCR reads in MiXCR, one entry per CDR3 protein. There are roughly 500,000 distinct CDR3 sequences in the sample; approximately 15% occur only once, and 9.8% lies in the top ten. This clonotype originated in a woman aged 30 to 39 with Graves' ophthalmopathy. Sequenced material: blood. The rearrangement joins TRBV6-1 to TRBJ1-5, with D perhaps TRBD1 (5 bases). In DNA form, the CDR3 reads TGTGCCAGCAGGACAGACGCCAATCAGCCCCAGCATTTT. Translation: CASRTDANQPQHF.